Listed below are T cell receptor beta chains from one sample, sequenced in a study of post-analysis software for immune sequencing data. Each CDR3 protein is one row after TCRdb ran MiXCR on the PCR reads. The sample consists of some 450,000 distinct CDR3 sequences, approximately 46% of them appearing once. Sequencing was carried out using blood. Every receptor here comes from a girl aged 5-17 years with multiple sclerosis. Both conserved end residues are part of each CDR3. Fields, in order: D gene, clone size, V gene, CDR3 length, J gene, CDR3 DNA, CDR3 protein. A D gene is named only where the DNA matches it firmly. A clone size is listed for some rows: how often the clone was seen (once, few, many), or a class if it is expanded.

d_gene: TRBD2; abundance: few; v_gene: TRBV18; len: 16; j_gene: TRBJ2-5; CDR3nt: TGTGCCAGCTCACCTTCGGCTAGCGGGAGAGGAGAGACCCAGTACTTC; CDR3aa: CASSPSASGRGETQYF
d_gene: -; abundance: -; v_gene: TRBV20-1; len: 15; j_gene: TRBJ2-6; CDR3nt: TGCAGTGCAGAGGGGATGGGCTCTGGGGCCAACGTCCTGACTTTC; CDR3aa: CSAEGMGSGANVLTF
d_gene: TRBD1; abundance: few; v_gene: TRBV28; len: 15; j_gene: TRBJ2-7; CDR3nt: TGTGCCAGCACGAAACCGGGACAGGGGAGGTACGAGCAGTACTTC; CDR3aa: CASTKPGQGRYEQYF
d_gene: TRBD2; abundance: -; v_gene: TRBV18; len: 16; j_gene: TRBJ2-3; CDR3nt: TGTGCCAGCTCACCACGGCGAGCGGGAGGCGGAGATACGCAGTATTTT; CDR3aa: CASSPRRAGGGDTQYF
d_gene: TRBD1; abundance: -; v_gene: TRBV5-1; len: 17; j_gene: TRBJ2-7; CDR3nt: TGCGCCAGCAGCCCGGGACAGGGGTTAAGGGGCTACTACGAGCAGTACTTC; CDR3aa: CASSPGQGLRGYYEQYF
d_gene: TRBD1; abundance: -; v_gene: TRBV20-1; len: 14; j_gene: TRBJ2-5; CDR3nt: TGCAGTGCTTACCGACAGGGGGCCAAAGAGACCCAGTACTTC; CDR3aa: CSAYRQGAKETQYF
d_gene: -; abundance: few; v_gene: TRBV12-3/TRBV12-4; len: 12; j_gene: TRBJ2-7; CDR3nt: TGTGCCAGCAGTTTAATGGCCTACGAGCAGTACTTC; CDR3aa: CASSLMAYEQYF
d_gene: -; abundance: -; v_gene: TRBV7-2; len: 14; j_gene: TRBJ2-3; CDR3nt: TGTGCCAGCAGCTTAACTATAAAGGCAGATACGCAGTATTTT; CDR3aa: CASSLTIKADTQYF
d_gene: -; abundance: -; v_gene: TRBV10-2; len: 11; j_gene: TRBJ2-1; CDR3nt: TGCGCCAGCGTAAATGTCGGTGAGCAGTTCTTC; CDR3aa: CASVNVGEQFF
d_gene: TRBD1; abundance: -; v_gene: TRBV7-4; len: 18; j_gene: TRBJ2-7; CDR3nt: TGTGCCAGCAGTGTAACCCCCCGACAGGGGTGCAGCTCCTACGAGCAGTACTTC; CDR3aa: CASSVTPRQGCSSYEQYF
d_gene: -; abundance: -; v_gene: TRBV11-1; len: 16; j_gene: TRBJ1-6; CDR3nt: TGTGCCAGCAGCTTACAGGGGCGCGGGGAGAATTCACCCCTCCACTTT; CDR3aa: CASSLQGRGENSPLHF
d_gene: TRBD2; abundance: once; v_gene: TRBV29-1; len: 14; j_gene: TRBJ2-1; CDR3nt: TGCAGCGTTGTCAAGACTAGCTTGCATGGTGAGCAGTTCTTC; CDR3aa: CSVVKTSLHGEQFF
d_gene: -; abundance: few; v_gene: TRBV9; len: 15; j_gene: TRBJ2-3; CDR3nt: TGTGCCAGCAGCGTCAGCGGAGAAACCACAGATACGCAGTATTTT; CDR3aa: CASSVSGETTDTQYF
d_gene: TRBD2; abundance: -; v_gene: TRBV12-3/TRBV12-4; len: 14; j_gene: TRBJ2-5; CDR3nt: TGTGCCAGCAGCCTAGCGGGAGAGGTAGAGACCCAGTACTTC; CDR3aa: CASSLAGEVETQYF
d_gene: TRBD1; abundance: -; v_gene: TRBV4-1; len: 14; j_gene: TRBJ1-6; CDR3nt: TGCGCCAGCAGTCCCGGGGACAGCTATTCACCCCTCCACTTT; CDR3aa: CASSPGDSYSPLHF
d_gene: -; abundance: few; v_gene: TRBV20-1; len: 17; j_gene: TRBJ2-7; CDR3nt: TGCAGTGCTAGAGATCTCGGCAGGGAAGGGGTAAGCTACGAGCAGTACTTC; CDR3aa: CSARDLGREGVSYEQYF
d_gene: -; abundance: -; v_gene: TRBV6-5; len: 14; j_gene: TRBJ2-7; CDR3nt: TGTGCCAGCAGTGAAACGGCGCGGGACTACGAGCAGTACTTC; CDR3aa: CASSETARDYEQYF
d_gene: TRBD2; abundance: few; v_gene: TRBV28; len: 14; j_gene: TRBJ2-7; CDR3nt: TGTGCCAGCAGCCCCGGGAGGAGCCTCTACGAGCAGTACTTC; CDR3aa: CASSPGRSLYEQYF
d_gene: -; abundance: -; v_gene: TRBV20-1; len: 16; j_gene: TRBJ2-7; CDR3nt: TGCAGTGCTAGAGGGCCCGAGGCCGGGGGCTCCTACGAGCAGTACTTC; CDR3aa: CSARGPEAGGSYEQYF
d_gene: TRBD1; abundance: -; v_gene: TRBV5-1; len: 16; j_gene: TRBJ1-4; CDR3nt: TGCGCCAGCAGCGAAAGTACAGGGGCAACTAATGAAAAACTGTTTTTT; CDR3aa: CASSESTGATNEKLFF
d_gene: -; abundance: -; v_gene: TRBV5-1; len: 16; j_gene: TRBJ1-5; CDR3nt: TGCGCCAGCAGCTTGGGGACTGGGGAGAACAATCAGCCCCAGCATTTT; CDR3aa: CASSLGTGENNQPQHF
d_gene: TRBD2; abundance: few; v_gene: TRBV20-1; len: 14; j_gene: TRBJ2-3; CDR3nt: TGCAGTGCTCCCCTTTGGGCTAGCGGTGATACGCAGTATTTT; CDR3aa: CSAPLWASGDTQYF
d_gene: TRBD2; abundance: -; v_gene: TRBV5-5; len: 15; j_gene: TRBJ2-1; CDR3nt: TGTGCCAGCAGCTTGTCTGGACTAGCGGGAAACGAGCAGTTCTTC; CDR3aa: CASSLSGLAGNEQFF
d_gene: TRBD2; abundance: -; v_gene: TRBV28; len: 20; j_gene: TRBJ2-1; CDR3nt: TGTGCCAGCAGTTTATTGACCATAACTAGCGGGAGGCAAACCTACAATGAGCAGTTCTTC; CDR3aa: CASSLLTITSGRQTYNEQFF
d_gene: -; abundance: few; v_gene: TRBV20-1; len: 14; j_gene: TRBJ1-2; CDR3nt: TGCAGTGCTAGCGGGGAGTCCCTATACTATGGCTACACCTTC; CDR3aa: CSASGESLYYGYTF